The 28 T cell receptor beta chains below were found in one sample sequenced in a study of shared clonotypes between healthy human individuals. Libraries were prepared by immunoSEQ multiplex PCR; TCRdb keeps only in-frame clonotypes and omits some of them. The repertoire holds hundreds of thousands of clones, with almost 97% as singletons. Sample: naive CD4+ T cells sorted from blood. The subset here: CD45RA+ positively selected. The receptor source for this set is a woman in her twenties or thirties in good health.

This chain links TRBV28 with TRBJ2-1, with a possible D match to TRBD1 (6 bases). From germline, CDR1 is MDHEN and CDR2 SYDVKM. The CDR3 is made up of 14 amino acids. V was clipped by 5 bases and J by 2 bases, with 10 bases between them. The CDR3, as DNA: TGTGCCAGCAGTAGACGACAGGCCTACAATGAGCAGTTCTTC. Translated, it gives CASSRRQAYNEQFF.

The V and J genes are TRBV19 and TRBJ1-5; D call uncertain. Germline V gives CDR1 LNHDA, CDR2 SQIVND (reference sequence). The CDR3 has 13 amino acids. V dropped 4 bases and J dropped 11 bases, with 15 bases sitting between them. The CDR3 nucleotides are TGTGCCAGTAGTAATGTGGGCGGCGAGGCCCAGCATTTT. It encodes CASSNVGGEAQHF. Complete variable domain (other parts from reference TRBV19 and TRBJ1-5): DGGITQSPKYLFRKEGQNVTLSCEQNLNHDAMYWYRQDPGQGLRLIYYSQIVNDFQKGDIAEGYSVSREKKESFPLTVTSAQKNPTAFYLCASSNVGGEAQHFGDGTRLSIL.

This clone was observed a single time. This sequence joins TRBV29-1 and TRBJ2-1; D gene unclear. V was cut by 1 base and J by 10 bases, with 8 bases left in between. Germline V lookup: CDR1 SQVTM, CDR2 ANQGSEA. This CDR3 is built from 11 residues. The CDR3 nucleotides are TGCAGCGTTGAAGGAAACAGCGAGCAGTTCTTC. It specifies CSVEGNSEQFF.

J is TRBJ2-1 and V is TRBV4-1; TRBD1 matches 8 bases. Trimming took 6 bases from V and 5 from J; bases not matched to a gene: 12. The CDR3 extends over 16 amino acids. Germline CDR1 and CDR2: MGHRA and YSYEKL. The CDR3: CASRPVFRGQNNEQFF. CDR3 bases: TGCGCCAGCAGACCAGTTTTCAGGGGGCAAAACAATGAGCAGTTCTTC.

The chain combines TRBV11-3 with TRBJ1-2, with 9 bases identical to TRBD1. J was trimmed by 3 bases and V by 8 bases; bases with no gene match: 19. There are 18 residues in the CDR3. Germline values: CDR1 SGHNT, CDR2 YENEEA. CDR3 in amino acids: CASSQPGDRDSPYYGYTF. For the CDR3, the DNA is TGTGCCAGCTCGCAACCGGGGGACAGGGATTCTCCCTACTATGGCTACACCTTC.

There are a few counts of this clone. J is TRBJ2-7 and V is TRBV5-1, with D possibly TRBD1 on 6 matching bases. The germline V gene encodes CDR1 SGHRS and CDR2 YFSETQ. The CDR3 runs 14 residues. V lost 1 base, J lost 3 bases, and 11 bases lay in between. CDR3: CASSLLQGNYEQYF. CDR3 in DNA: TGCGCCAGCAGCTTGTTACAGGGTAACTACGAGCAGTACTTC.

The V and J genes are TRBV10-3 and TRBJ2-1; D is unclear. V gave up 6 bases and J gave up 0 bases, with 9 bases separating them. Per the germline V gene, CDR1 is ENHRY and CDR2 is SYGVKD. The CDR3 is 14 amino acids. The CDR3 nucleotides read TGTGCCATCAGAGACCCTATCTCCTACAATGAGCAGTTCTTC. Its protein product is CAIRDPISYNEQFF.

This chain connects TRBV5-4 to TRBJ2-1; 11 bases line up with TRBD2. In germline, CDR1 is SGHNT, CDR2 YYREEE (reference sequence). The CDR3 runs to 15 residues. V gave up 1 base and J gave up 10 bases; unmatched junction bases: 7. The CDR3 loop reads CASSLLLAGGEEQFF. Here the CDR3 DNA reads TGTGCCAGCAGCTTGTTGCTAGCGGGAGGAGAAGAGCAGTTCTTC.

J is TRBJ2-7 and V is TRBV4-2, with no clear D. The CDR3 runs to 14 residues. Deletions cut 5 bases from V and 2 bases from J, with 13 bases between. Germline-derived CDR1 and CDR2 are LGHNA and YNFKEQ. In DNA, the CDR3 is TGTGCCAGCAGCTTAATAGACGAAGCCTACGAGCAGTACTTC. This gives the protein CASSLIDEAYEQYF.

This clone was detected only once. The V and J genes are TRBV6-5 and TRBJ2-5; D call uncertain. V was shortened by 6 bases and J by 0 bases, with 8 bases between the two germline ends. Germline V gene sequence: CDR1 MNHEY, CDR2 SVGAGI. CDR3 length equals 13 residues. This CDR3 reads CASSPRYQETQYF. CDR3 nucleotides: TGTGCCAGCAGCCCCAGGTACCAAGAGACCCAGTACTTC.

As to this clone: At the DNA level, this CDR3 is encoded by other sequences in the same sample as well. V usage is TRBV19 and J usage is TRBJ1-2, with TRBD1 identical over 8 bases. V shed 4 bases, J shed 5 bases, and the junction held 3 bases outside the gene matches. Germline V gives CDR1 LNHDA, CDR2 SQIVND (reference sequence). The CDR3 runs 13 residues. DNA of the CDR3: TGTGCCAGTAGTACTGGACAGGGATATGGCTACACCTTC. Protein: CASSTGQGYGYTF.

The genes are TRBV6-5 and TRBJ2-5, with 16 bases fitting TRBD2. There are 16 residues in the CDR3. The V and J ends lost 4 bases and 4 bases, in that order; junction bases with no gene match: 3. Germline V gene data show CDR1 as MNHEY and CDR2 as SVGAGI. The CDR3 sequence: CASSSGLAGGPETQYF. The CDR3 DNA sequence: TGTGCCAGCAGTTCGGGACTAGCGGGAGGGCCAGAGACCCAGTACTTC.

The chain links TRBV18 to TRBJ2-1; 12 nucleotides line up with TRBD2. This CDR3 spans 21 amino acids. Germline V CDR1 and CDR2: KGHSH, LQKENI. V trimming: 1 base; J trimming: 10 bases; junction bases outside the gene matches: 23. CDR3: CASSPLTSGRIGRSSRQEQFF. Here the CDR3 DNA reads TGTGCCAGCTCACCACTCACTAGCGGGAGGATCGGCCGCTCTTCCCGTCAGGAGCAGTTCTTC.

This clone has only one observation. The V and J genes are TRBV4-2 and TRBJ2-1; 10 positions match TRBD2. The V gene's germline CDR1 is LGHNA and CDR2 YNFKEQ. The CDR3 is 19 amino acids. The V gene end was trimmed by 4 bases and the J gene end by 8 bases; junction bases not matched to a gene: 20. The CDR3: CASSPLIPSLAGDTDEQFF. The CDR3 nucleotides read TGTGCCAGCAGCCCTTTAATCCCGTCTCTAGCGGGAGATACAGATGAGCAGTTCTTC.

V usage is TRBV6-6 and J usage is TRBJ2-2; D may be TRBD1 (6 bases). Germline CDR1 MNHNY, CDR2 SVGAGI (reference sequence). V gave up 6 bases and J gave up 2 bases, with 10 bases separating them. This CDR3 has 14 amino acids. CDR3 amino acids: CASRWTENTGELFF. The CDR3 coding sequence is TGTGCCAGCAGATGGACAGAAAACACCGGGGAGCTGTTTTTT.

The chain uses TRBV19 and TRBJ1-4; D may be TRBD1 (5 bases). The CDR3 extends over 16 amino acids. Germline assignment: CDR1 LNHDA and CDR2 SQIVND (reference sequence). Between the trimmed V and J ends, which lost 4 bases and 7 bases, there was a span of 19 bases. The CDR3 bases are TGTGCCAGTAGTAACCGGGACCCCGGCTCGGGTGAAAAACTGTTTTTT. Translated: CASSNRDPGSGEKLFF. The full variable domain, in which reference TRBV19 and TRBJ1-4 provide the parts outside the CDR3, is DGGITQSPKYLFRKEGQNVTLSCEQNLNHDAMYWYRQDPGQGLRLIYYSQIVNDFQKGDIAEGYSVSREKKESFPLTVTSAQKNPTAFYLCASSNRDPGSGEKLFFGSGTQLSVL.

The chain carries TRBV19 and TRBJ1-1; the D gene is possibly TRBD1 (5 bases). Germline lookup yields CDR1 LNHDA and CDR2 SQIVND (reference sequence). V lost 8 bases to trimming and J lost 2 bases, with 21 bases between them. This CDR3 contains 16 residues. The CDR3 sequence is CASHTRVGARNTEAFF. DNA for the CDR3: TGTGCCAGTCACACCCGGGTCGGGGCCCGCAACACTGAAGCTTTCTTT.

The V and J genes are TRBV9 and TRBJ2-7; TRBD2 agrees at 7 bases. The V gene's germline CDR1 is SGDLS and CDR2 YYNGEE. J lost 6 bases, V lost 3 bases, and 3 bases had no gene match. CDR3 length: 12 residues. CDR3 sequence: CASSGTSSEQYF. In DNA, the CDR3 is TGTGCCAGCAGCGGGACTAGTTCCGAGCAGTACTTC.

This clone was found once. The rearrangement uses TRBV28 and TRBJ2-7; no clear D gene. The V end lost 1 base, the J end lost 2 bases, and 6 bases lay between the germline ends. Germline V gene sequence: CDR1 MDHEN, CDR2 SYDVKM. This CDR3 spans 13 amino acids. The CDR3 is CASSLSGTYEQYF. CDR3 DNA: TGTGCCAGCAGTTTATCCGGAACCTACGAGCAGTACTTC.

A word on this clone: Other DNA variants within this sample encode the same CDR3. The chain couples TRBV15 to TRBJ2-7; 8 bases align to TRBD2. This CDR3 comprises 16 residues. Trimming took 0 bases from V and 3 from J; bases not matched to a gene: 7. Germline V CDR1 and CDR2: LNHNV, YYDKDF (reference sequence). The CDR3 here is CATSRDLAGTFYEQYF. The CDR3 coding sequence is TGTGCCACCAGCAGAGATTTAGCGGGGACCTTCTACGAGCAGTACTTC.

CDR3 sequence reads: CASSPGTGYTDTQYF. The CDR3 DNA reads TGTGCCAGCAGTCCCGGGACAGGGTACACAGATACGCAGTATTTT. The rearrangement uses TRBV11-3 and TRBJ2-3, with 9 bases aligning to TRBD1. The ends lost 6 bases at V and 2 bases at J; junction bases unmatched: 6. The germline CDR1 and CDR2 sequences are SGHNT and YENEEA. CDR3 length: 15 amino acids. Drawing the rest from reference TRBV11-3 and TRBJ2-3, the complete variable domain is EAGVVQSPRYKIIEKKQPVAFWCNPISGHNTLYWYLQNLGQGPELLIRYENEEAVDDSQLPKDRFSAERLKGVDSTLKIQPAELGDSAVYLCASSPGTGYTDTQYFGPGTRLTVL.

Comment on this clone: Other DNA variants within this sample encode the same CDR3. The V gene is TRBV5-1, the J gene TRBJ2-1, with 12 bases lining up with TRBD2. CDR1 is SGHRS and CDR2 is YFSETQ in the germline V gene. With 4 bases clipped from V and 4 bases from J, the junction kept 3 bases outside the gene matches. This CDR3 spans 15 amino acids. DNA of the CDR3: TGCGCCAGCAGCCCGACTAGCGGGAGTTACAATGAGCAGTTCTTC. Protein product: CASSPTSGSYNEQFF.

The chain employs TRBV19 and TRBJ1-1, with 7 positions matching TRBD1. The germline V gene has CDR1 LNHDA and CDR2 SQIVND (reference sequence). The V gene end was trimmed by 5 bases and the J gene end by 8 bases; junction bases not matched to a gene: 8. The CDR3 totals 13 residues. The CDR3 is CASSFNRGKEAFF. The CDR3 nucleotides are TGTGCCAGTAGTTTTAACAGGGGAAAGGAAGCTTTCTTT. The whole variable domain, remainder taken from reference TRBV19 and TRBJ1-1, is DGGITQSPKYLFRKEGQNVTLSCEQNLNHDAMYWYRQDPGQGLRLIYYSQIVNDFQKGDIAEGYSVSREKKESFPLTVTSAQKNPTAFYLCASSFNRGKEAFFGQGTRLTVV.

The rearrangement links TRBV23-1 to TRBJ2-3; D might be TRBD2 (6 bases). TRBV23-1 is flagged as an ORF with uncertain function. V was clipped by 6 bases and J by 1 base, with 17 bases between them. This CDR3 contains 16 residues. The CDR3 is CASRFLERARTDTQYF. CDR3 coding DNA: TGCGCCAGCAGGTTCCTAGAGCGGGCTCGCACAGATACGCAGTATTTT.

The rearrangement joins TRBV6-5 to TRBJ2-3; no clear D gene. This CDR3 has 13 residues. Germline lookup yields CDR1 MNHEY and CDR2 SVGAGI. Trimming left V 6 bases short and J 1 base short, with 8 bases between. The CDR3 DNA follows: TGTGCCAGCAGCCATCGGGGCACAGATACGCAGTATTTT. Translated, it gives CASSHRGTDTQYF.

The J gene is TRBJ2-2, the V gene TRBV7-9, with 9 bases lining up with TRBD2. The V segment lost 6 bases and the J segment 1 base; nucleotides outside the gene matches: 6. This CDR3 comprises 16 residues. Germline-derived CDR1 and CDR2 are SEHNR and FQNEAQ (reference sequence). Here the CDR3 reads CASSSQTSGNTGELFF. The CDR3 DNA reads as TGTGCCAGCAGTTCCCAGACTAGCGGGAACACCGGGGAGCTGTTTTTT.

The rearrangement joins TRBV29-1 to TRBJ1-1; D is uncertain. The CDR3 contains 13 residues. Germline-derived CDR1 and CDR2 are SQVTM and ANQGSEA. V gave up 8 bases and J gave up 4 bases, with 17 bases separating them. The CDR3 protein is CSTWLGLGTEAFF. The CDR3 nucleotides are TGCAGCACCTGGCTCGGACTCGGCACTGAAGCTTTCTTT.

The rearrangement joins TRBV4-1 to TRBJ1-4, with 8 nucleotides matching TRBD1. Germline V gives CDR1 MGHRA, CDR2 YSYEKL. The CDR3 loop spans 17 amino acids. With V trimmed by 2 bases and J by 3 bases, 8 bases remained unmatched. CDR3 in amino acids: CASSQSGGKGPNEKLFF. Here the CDR3 DNA reads TGCGCCAGCAGCCAATCAGGGGGCAAGGGGCCTAATGAAAAACTGTTTTTT.